This T cell receptor (beta chain) was found in a study of beta chain features in type 1 diabetes. Deletions cut 6 bases from V and 6 bases from J, with 22 bases between. Germline values: CDR1 MDHEN, CDR2 SYDVKM. The CDR3 is 16 residues long. As every portion of the isolated RNA was reverse transcribed, the sequencing read expressed TCRB transcripts. Method: immunoSEQ multiplex PCR; TCRdb's copy keeps in-frame clones and lacks some. Seen here are hundreds of thousands of clones, 30% observed once, and the top ten hold more than 0.055%. V gene TRBV28 combines with J gene TRBJ2-3; D might be TRBD1 (5 bases). The sequenced sample consisted of naive CD4+ T cells from blood. This TCR derives from a man between 18 and 29 years old in good health. The CDR3 loop reads CASRTPGGSPGDTQYF. The CDR3 nucleotides read TGTGCCAGCAGAACCCCTGGCGGCTCGCCAGGGGATACGCAGTATTTT.